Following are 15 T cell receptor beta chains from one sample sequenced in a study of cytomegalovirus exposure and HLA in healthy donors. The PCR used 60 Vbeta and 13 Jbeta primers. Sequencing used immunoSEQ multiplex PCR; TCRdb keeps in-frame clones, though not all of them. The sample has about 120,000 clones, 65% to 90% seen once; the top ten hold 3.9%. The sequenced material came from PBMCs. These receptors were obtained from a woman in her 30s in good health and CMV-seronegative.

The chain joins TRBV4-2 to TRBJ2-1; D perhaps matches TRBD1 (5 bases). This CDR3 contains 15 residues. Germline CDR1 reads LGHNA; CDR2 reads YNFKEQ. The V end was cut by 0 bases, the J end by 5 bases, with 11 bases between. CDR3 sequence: CASSQDGQGHNEQFF. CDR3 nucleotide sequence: TGTGCCAGCAGCCAAGATGGGCAGGGTCACAATGAGCAGTTCTTC.

CDR3: CASSSQPGTSGSSYNEQFF. The DNA for the CDR3 is TGTGCCAGCAGCTCACAACCCGGGACTAGCGGTAGCTCCTACAATGAGCAGTTCTTC. The chain joins TRBV21-1 to TRBJ2-1; whether TRBD2, the table's D call, matches the DNA was not checked. TRBV21-1 is designated a pseudogene. The length of the CDR3 is 19 residues.

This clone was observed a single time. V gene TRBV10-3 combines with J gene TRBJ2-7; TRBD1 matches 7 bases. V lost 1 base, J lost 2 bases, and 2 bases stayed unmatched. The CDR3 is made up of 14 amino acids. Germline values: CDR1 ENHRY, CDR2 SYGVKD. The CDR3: CAISEYGQAYEQYF. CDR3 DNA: TGTGCCATCAGTGAGTACGGACAGGCCTACGAGCAGTACTTC.

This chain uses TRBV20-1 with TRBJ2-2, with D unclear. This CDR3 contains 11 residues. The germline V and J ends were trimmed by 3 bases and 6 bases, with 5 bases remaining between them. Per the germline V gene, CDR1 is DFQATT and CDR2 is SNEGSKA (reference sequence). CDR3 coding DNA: TGCAGTGCTAGCGGGTCCGGGGAGCTGTTTTTT. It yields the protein CSASGSGELFF.

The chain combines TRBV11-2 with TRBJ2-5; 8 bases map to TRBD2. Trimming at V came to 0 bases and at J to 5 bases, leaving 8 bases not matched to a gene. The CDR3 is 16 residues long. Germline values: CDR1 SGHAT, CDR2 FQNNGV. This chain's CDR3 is CASSLDLGLEFETQYF. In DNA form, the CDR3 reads TGTGCCAGCAGCTTAGATCTGGGACTAGAATTTGAGACCCAGTACTTC.

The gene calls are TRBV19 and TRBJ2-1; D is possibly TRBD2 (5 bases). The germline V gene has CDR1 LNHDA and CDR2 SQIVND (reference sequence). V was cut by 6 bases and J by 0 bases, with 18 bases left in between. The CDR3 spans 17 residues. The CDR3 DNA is TGTGCCAGTAGACTGACCCCCGGGGTAAGCTCCTACAATGAGCAGTTCTTC. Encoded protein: CASRLTPGVSSYNEQFF.

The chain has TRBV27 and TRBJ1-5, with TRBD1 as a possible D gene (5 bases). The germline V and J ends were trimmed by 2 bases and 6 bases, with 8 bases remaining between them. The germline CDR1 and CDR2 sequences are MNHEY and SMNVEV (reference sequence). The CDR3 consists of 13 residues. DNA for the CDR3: TGTGCCAGCAGTTTAGCGGGGGGTCAGCCCCAGCATTTT. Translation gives CASSLAGGQPQHF.

The CDR3 region has the DNA TGCGCCAGCAGCGTGATCCGCGGCGGAGTGAACACCGGGGAGCTGTTTTTT. Protein product: CASSVIRGGVNTGELFF. This rearrangement joins TRBV4-1 to TRBJ2-2; D is unclear. CDR1 and CDR2 (germline): MGHRA, YSYEKL. V gave up 5 bases and J gave up 1 base, with 17 bases separating them. The CDR3 sequence is 17 residues long.

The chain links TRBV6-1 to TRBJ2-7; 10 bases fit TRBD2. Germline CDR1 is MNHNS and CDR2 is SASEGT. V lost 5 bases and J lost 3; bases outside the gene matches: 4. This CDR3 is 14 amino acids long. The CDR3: CASSLRTSGYEQYF. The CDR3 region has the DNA TGTGCCAGCAGTTTGCGGACTAGCGGCTACGAGCAGTACTTC.

The chain's CDR3 is CSSGWEQFF. Written as DNA, the CDR3 is TGCAGTTCGGGGTGGGAGCAGTTCTTC. This chain joins TRBV20-1 and TRBJ2-1, with D possibly being TRBD2 (5 bases). Germline assignment: CDR1 DFQATT and CDR2 SNEGSKA (reference sequence). This CDR3 has 9 amino acids. V lost 8 bases and J 10 bases, leaving 9 bases between the germline ends.

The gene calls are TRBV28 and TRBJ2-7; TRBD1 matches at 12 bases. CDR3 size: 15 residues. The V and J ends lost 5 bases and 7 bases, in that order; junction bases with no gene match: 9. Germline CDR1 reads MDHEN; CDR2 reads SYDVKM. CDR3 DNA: TGTGCCAGCAGTCCCGCGGGACAGGGGGCGGGGGAGCAGTACTTC. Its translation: CASSPAGQGAGEQYF.

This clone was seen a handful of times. CDR3 sequence: CASRQNRGQYNEQFF. Written as DNA, the CDR3 is TGTGCCAGCAGACAAAACAGGGGGCAATACAATGAGCAGTTCTTC. V usage is TRBV6-5 and J usage is TRBJ2-1; 9 positions match TRBD1. In germline, CDR1 is MNHEY, CDR2 SVGAGI. This CDR3 is 15 amino acids long. V gave up 6 bases and J gave up 4 bases; unmatched junction bases: 7.

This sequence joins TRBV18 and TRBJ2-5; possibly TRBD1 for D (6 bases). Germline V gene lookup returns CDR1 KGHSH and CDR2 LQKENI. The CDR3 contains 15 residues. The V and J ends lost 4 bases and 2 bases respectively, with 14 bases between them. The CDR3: CASSLGGTAQETQYF. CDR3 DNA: TGTGCCAGCTCACTAGGGGGTACCGCACAAGAGACCCAGTACTTC.

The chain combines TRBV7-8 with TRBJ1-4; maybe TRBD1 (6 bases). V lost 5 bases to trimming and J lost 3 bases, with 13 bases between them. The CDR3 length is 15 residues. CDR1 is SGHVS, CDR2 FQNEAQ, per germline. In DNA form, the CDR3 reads TGTGCCAGCAGCCTTCAGGGGCCCCCTAATGAAAAACTGTTTTTT. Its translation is CASSLQGPPNEKLFF.

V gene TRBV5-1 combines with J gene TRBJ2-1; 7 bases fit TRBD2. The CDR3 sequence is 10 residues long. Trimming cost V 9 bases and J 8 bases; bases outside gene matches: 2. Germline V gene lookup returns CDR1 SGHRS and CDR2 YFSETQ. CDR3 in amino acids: CANSGHEQFF. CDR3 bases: TGCGCCAATAGCGGGCATGAGCAGTTCTTC.